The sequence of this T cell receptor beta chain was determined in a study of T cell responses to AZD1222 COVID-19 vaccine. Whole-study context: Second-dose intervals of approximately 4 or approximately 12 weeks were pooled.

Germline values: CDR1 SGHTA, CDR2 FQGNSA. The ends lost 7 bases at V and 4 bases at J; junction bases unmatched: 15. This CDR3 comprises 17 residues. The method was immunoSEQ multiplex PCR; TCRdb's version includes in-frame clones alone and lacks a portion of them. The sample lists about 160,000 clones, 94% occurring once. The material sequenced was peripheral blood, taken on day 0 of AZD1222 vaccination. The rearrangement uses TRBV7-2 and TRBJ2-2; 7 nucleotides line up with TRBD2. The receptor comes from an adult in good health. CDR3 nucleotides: TGTGCCAGCACCCCCGGGGGAGGGCCCCGGAGCACCGGGGAGCTGTTTTTT. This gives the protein CASTPGGGPRSTGELFF.